The clone carrying this TCR beta chain was observed once. This sample was taken from a study of blood T cell repertoires in COVID-19. Using immunoSEQ multiplex PCR, the repertoire was profiled, and TCRdb retains in-frame clones only, with some absent. The data show 85,000 to 95,000 clones, with about three quarters seen just once and about 6.5% held by the top ten. The TCR sequence derives from a man in his 70s with acute or convalescent COVID-19. The sample taken for sequencing was peripheral blood.

The CDR3 DNA sequence: TGTGCCAGCAGTTACAAGGACAGGGGGCAGTCACCCCTCCACTTT. It is translated as CASSYKDRGQSPLHF. The rearrangement uses TRBV6-5 and TRBJ1-6; 11 positions agree with TRBD1. From germline, CDR1 is MNHEY and CDR2 SVGAGI. V gave up 2 bases and J gave up 10 bases; unmatched junction bases: 4. The CDR3 extends over 15 amino acids.